A selection of T cell receptor beta chains follows, all from one sample in a study of shared clonotypes between healthy human individuals. Sequencing used immunoSEQ multiplex PCR; TCRdb keeps in-frame clones, though not all of them. The data hold approximately 620,000 clones, with around 97% observed a single time. Specimen: naive CD4+ T cells sorted from blood. All receptors come from a woman younger than 45 in good health. Both conserved end residues are part of each CDR3. Fields, in order: clone size, V gene, D gene, J gene, CDR3 protein, CDR3 DNA. D genes are given only for firm matches. Some rows mark clone size as missing; the rest say once, few, many or name a class of expanded clone.

-	TRBV5-1	-	TRBJ2-7	CASSLSGESYEQYF	TGCGCCAGCAGCTTGTCAGGGGAGAGCTACGAGCAGTACTTC
once	TRBV6-4	-	TRBJ2-3	CASSEGGVADTQYF	TGTGCCAGCAGTGAAGGAGGGGTCGCAGATACGCAGTATTTT
-	TRBV19	-	TRBJ2-3	CASSLDPDTQYF	TGTGCCAGTAGTCTCGACCCAGATACGCAGTATTTT
-	TRBV4-1	TRBD2	TRBJ2-1	CASSRTSGDYNEQFF	TGCGCCAGCAGCAGAACTAGCGGAGACTACAATGAGCAGTTCTTC
-	TRBV6-5	TRBD1	TRBJ2-2	CASSYSRTGRTGELFF	TGTGCCAGCAGTTACTCCCGGACAGGGCGAACCGGGGAGCTGTTTTTT
-	TRBV25-1	-	TRBJ1-1	CASSDSSLGDTEAFF	TGTGCCAGCAGTGATTCTTCTTTGGGGGACACTGAAGCTTTCTTT
-	TRBV4-1	TRBD2	TRBJ2-3	CASSQDPVSGNTDTQYF	TGCGCCAGCAGCCAGGACCCCGTGAGCGGGAACACAGATACGCAGTATTTT
-	TRBV2	-	TRBJ1-1	CASSPVVRNTEAFF	TGTGCCAGCAGTCCTGTTGTGAGGAACACTGAAGCTTTCTTT
-	TRBV7-9	TRBD2	TRBJ2-7	CASSLTSADEQYF	TGTGCCAGCAGCCTAACTAGCGCTGATGAGCAGTACTTC
-	TRBV6-1	-	TRBJ2-7	CASKLSRPYEQYF	TGTGCCAGCAAATTATCCCGGCCCTACGAGCAGTACTTC
-	TRBV4-1	TRBD1	TRBJ1-5	CASSRRLDRGGGSGNQPQHF	TGCGCCAGCAGCCGCAGACTCGACAGGGGAGGGGGATCGGGCAATCAGCCCCAGCATTTT
once	TRBV7-6	-	TRBJ1-5	CASSQQGSHQPQHF	TGTGCCAGCAGTCAACAGGGTAGCCATCAGCCCCAGCATTTT
-	TRBV2	-	TRBJ2-1	CASSGLTEQFF	TGTGCCAGCAGTGGACTCACCGAGCAGTTCTTC
-	TRBV2	-	TRBJ2-1	CASTSSYNEQFF	TGTGCCAGCACAAGCTCCTACAATGAGCAGTTCTTC
-	TRBV7-2	-	TRBJ2-7	CASSFSSTYEQYF	TGTGCCAGCAGCTTCAGCAGCACCTACGAGCAGTACTTC
-	TRBV27	-	TRBJ2-3	CASSPGTPFPDTQYF	TGTGCCAGCAGTCCGGGGACTCCTTTTCCAGATACGCAGTATTTT
-	TRBV23-1	-	TRBJ1-3	CASGSAECGNTIYF	TGCGCCAGCGGTTCAGCGGAATGTGGAAACACCATATATTTT
-	TRBV19	TRBD1	TRBJ1-1	CASRDRAGENTEAFF	TGTGCCAGCCGGGACAGGGCGGGAGAGAACACTGAAGCTTTCTTT
-	TRBV7-9	-	TRBJ1-5	CASSLGGDQPQHF	TGTGCCAGCAGCTTAGGGGGGGATCAGCCCCAGCATTTT
-	TRBV14	-	TRBJ1-6	CASSQIQGTNSPLHF	TGTGCCAGCAGCCAGATCCAGGGAACCAATTCACCCCTCCACTTT
once	TRBV28	TRBD2	TRBJ2-7	CASTLAGGLLYEQYF	TGTGCCAGCACCCTGGCCGGGGGACTATTATACGAGCAGTACTTC
-	TRBV28	-	TRBJ1-5	CASGETVSADQPQHF	TGTGCCAGCGGGGAGACAGTTTCTGCGGATCAGCCCCAGCATTTT
-	TRBV20-1	-	TRBJ2-1	CSAIANEQFF	TGCAGTGCCATAGCCAATGAGCAGTTCTTC
-	TRBV21-1	-	TRBJ2-3	CASSKNRNSQTDTQYF	TGTGCCAGCAGCAAAAATCGGAACAGTCAAACAGATACGCAGTATTTT
-	TRBV7-2	-	TRBJ2-3	CASSSQTGSGADTQYF	TGTGCCAGCAGCTCCCAGACCGGGAGTGGGGCAGATACGCAGTATTTT